A selection of T cell receptor beta chains follows, all from one sample in a study of neoadjuvant anti-PD-1 for oral cavity cancer. Data came from immunoSEQ multiplex PCR; TCRdb stores just in-frame clones and leaves some out. The repertoire consists of about 15,000 clones, with 55% to 80% occurring once and the leading ten covering around 2.7%. This specimen consisted of PBMCs, obtained before nivolumab (anti-PD-1) treatment. These receptors originate from a person between 35 and 79 years old with oral cavity squamous cell carcinoma. Both conserved end residues are part of each CDR3. A D gene is named only where the DNA matches it firmly. Only part of the rows carry a size: once, few, many, or a class if the clone is expanded.

TRBJ2-7	TRBD1	TRBV10-1	.	TGCGCCAGCAGTGAGTCTGTACCCAACAGGGGACGATACGAGCAGTACTTC	CASSESVPNRGRYEQYF
TRBJ2-7	.	TRBV6-1	.	TGTGCCAGCATAAATCGGGTGAACTCCTACGAGCAGTACTTC	CASINRVNSYEQYF
TRBJ1-1	.	TRBV4-1	few	TGCGCCAGCAGCCGAGGTTGGGACACTGAAGCTTTCTTT	CASSRGWDTEAFF
TRBJ2-7	TRBD2	TRBV27	.	TGTGCCAGCAGTTTATACCCGGGAGGGCCGGAAGAGCAGTACTTC	CASSLYPGGPEEQYF
TRBJ2-5	TRBD2	TRBV5-6	.	TGTGCCAGCAGCTTAGCGGGAGGGCCGGGAGAGACCCAGTACTTC	CASSLAGGPGETQYF
TRBJ2-7	.	TRBV30	.	TGTGCCTGGAGTGTACACGCAGGGGTCGAGCAGTACTTC	CAWSVHAGVEQYF
TRBJ2-1	.	TRBV5-5	.	TGTGCCAGCAGCTCCACCGGGCCCTCCTACAATGAGCAGTTCTTC	CASSSTGPSYNEQFF
TRBJ1-1	.	TRBV13	.	TGTGCCAGCAGCTTAGGGTCCGGCGAGTTGTTCTTT	CASSLGSGELFF
TRBJ1-1	TRBD1	TRBV4-1	.	TGCGCCAGCAGCCGCGTCCAGGGGGCGGGCACTGAAGCTTTCTTT	CASSRVQGAGTEAFF
TRBJ1-5	.	TRBV25-1	once	TGTGCCAGCAGTGAACTTGAAGGGAGGAATCAGCCCCAGCATTTT	CASSELEGRNQPQHF
TRBJ2-2	.	TRBV27	.	TGTGCCAGCAGTTTATCTGTATACACCGGGGAGCTGTTTTTT	CASSLSVYTGELFF
TRBJ2-3	.	TRBV19	.	TGTGCCAGTGCTACAGGGTCGGGCACAGATACGCAGTATTTT	CASATGSGTDTQYF
TRBJ1-1	.	TRBV5-6	.	TGTGCCAGCAGCTTTGGCATGGGAGGGAACACTGAAGCTTTCTTT	CASSFGMGGNTEAFF
TRBJ2-5	.	TRBV19	few	TGTGCCAGTAGTAAGGAGGGAGCGGAGACCCAGTACTTC	CASSKEGAETQYF
TRBJ2-7	.	TRBV29-1	.	TGCAGCGTTAGGGACTCCTACGAGCAGTACTTC	CSVRDSYEQYF
TRBJ2-1	.	TRBV5-4	.	TGTGCCAGCGGCCCTGTCGGGTCGGGGTACAATGAGCAGTTCTTC	CASGPVGSGYNEQFF
TRBJ1-2	.	TRBV7-8	once	TGTGCCAGCAGCTTAGGTCCTATGGGGGGCGCGGACTACACCTTC	CASSLGPMGGADYTF
TRBJ2-1	.	TRBV5-1	.	TGCGCCAGCAGCTCAGGAGTAGATGTAAATGAGCAGTTCTTC	CASSSGVDVNEQFF
TRBJ2-5	TRBD2	TRBV2	.	TGTGCCAGCAGCCCCCCCGGGGGGTCTGCCCAGTACTTC	CASSPPGGSAQYF
TRBJ1-5	.	TRBV19	.	TGTGCCAGTAGTGTCGAGGGGAGCAATCAGCCCCAGCATTTT	CASSVEGSNQPQHF
TRBJ2-1	.	TRBV19	.	TGTGCCAGTTATGGGGGGAGGACCTACAATGAGCAGTTCTTC	CASYGGRTYNEQFF
TRBJ2-3	TRBD2	TRBV6-4	.	TGTGCCAGCAGAAAGACTAGCGGGAGGGCTAAGGGGTTCACAGATACGCAGTATTTT	CASRKTSGRAKGFTDTQYF
TRBJ1-5	.	TRBV30	.	TGTGCCTGGAGTGCAAGGACACGCAGCAATCAGCCCCAGCATTTT	CAWSARTRSNQPQHF
TRBJ2-1	TRBD2	TRBV10-2	.	TGCGCCAGCAGTGAGCCTGATCCGGGACTAGGCTACAATGAGCAGTTCTTC	CASSEPDPGLGYNEQFF
TRBJ1-3	.	TRBV6-5	medium-sized	TGTGCCAGCAGTTCCATGGACGCCGGAAACACCATATATTTT	CASSSMDAGNTIYF
TRBJ1-5	.	TRBV19	.	TGTGCCAGTAGTTTACAGGGCTCGAGCAATCAGCCCCAGCATTTT	CASSLQGSSNQPQHF
TRBJ1-4	.	TRBV10-3	.	TGTGCCATCAGTGAGTCGAATGGGGGGAGTGAAAAACTGTTTTTT	CAISESNGGSEKLFF
TRBJ2-5	.	TRBV7-8	.	TGTGCCAGCAGCTTGGTGAACACTGTGGGCCAAGAGACCCAGTACTTC	CASSLVNTVGQETQYF
TRBJ2-6	.	TRBV5-4	few	TGTGCCAGCAGCGCAAGCGGTCGCTCTGGGGCCAACGTCCTGACTTTC	CASSASGRSGANVLTF
TRBJ2-3	.	TRBV9	few	TGTGCCAGCAGCGTACAGGGACAACCCAGCACAGATACGCAGTATTTT	CASSVQGQPSTDTQYF
TRBJ1-1	.	TRBV4-2	.	TGTGCCAGCAGCCCGAGGGGGGGGGACACTGAAGCTTTCTTT	CASSPRGGDTEAFF
TRBJ2-7	.	TRBV6-5	.	TGTGCCAGCAGCAACCCCCAAGGGATAGGCGAGCAGTACTTC	CASSNPQGIGEQYF
TRBJ1-1	.	TRBV5-6	.	TGTGCCAGCAGCTTGGATCACGGAGGCAGGGCAGCTTTCTTT	CASSLDHGGRAAFF
TRBJ2-1	.	TRBV13	.	TGTGCCAGCAGCCTCCTGAGCCTCTCGGACAATGAGCAGTTCTTC	CASSLLSLSDNEQFF
TRBJ2-7	.	TRBV5-1	.	TGCGCCAGCAGCTTAGGGACCTACGAGCAGTACTTC	CASSLGTYEQYF
TRBJ2-7	.	TRBV5-1	.	TGCGCCAGCAGCCCCCCGTCCTACGAGCAGTACTTC	CASSPPSYEQYF
TRBJ2-7	.	TRBV5-1	.	TGCGCCAGCAGCTCCGGCGACTCGATGAGCTCCTACGAGCAGTACTTC	CASSSGDSMSSYEQYF
TRBJ2-3	TRBD1	TRBV5-1	.	TGCGCCAGCAGCCTAACAGGGGGAGTGGACACAGATACGCAGTATTTT	CASSLTGGVDTDTQYF
TRBJ2-3	.	TRBV30	.	TGTGCCTGGAGTGGGCTCGTAAGCACAGATACGCAGTATTTT	CAWSGLVSTDTQYF
TRBJ1-1	.	TRBV7-9	.	TGTGCCAGCGACGCAGGGATGAACACTGAAGCTTTCTTT	CASDAGMNTEAFF
TRBJ2-7	TRBD1	TRBV6-4	few	TGTGCCAGCAGTGAAGACGGGACAGGGTCCTACGAGCAGTACTTC	CASSEDGTGSYEQYF